A selection of T cell receptor beta chains follows, all from one sample in a study of T cells in Graves' hyperthyroidism and ophthalmopathy. TCRdb reanalysed the multiplex PCR reads using MiXCR and keeps one entry per CDR3 protein. This sample has roughly 720,000 distinct CDR3 sequences, with 15% to 20% found just once. The specimen sequenced was blood. These receptors all come from a man aged 50 to 60 with Graves' hyperthyroidism. Each CDR3 is given with its conserved first and last residue. D genes are given only for firm matches.

j_gene | d_gene | v_gene | CDR3aa
TRBJ2-3 | TRBD1 | TRBV10-3 | CAISEETGETDTQYF
TRBJ2-3 | TRBD2 | TRBV6-1 | CASSETSGLTDTQYF
TRBJ2-1 | TRBD2 | TRBV28 | CASSLMASGKVYRYNEQFF
TRBJ2-7 | TRBD2 | TRBV7-8 | CASSMGLAGIYEQYF
TRBJ2-1 | TRBD2 | TRBV12-3/TRBV12-4 | CASRLAGANSYNEQFF
TRBJ2-7 | NA | TRBV28 | CASSLPASEQYF
TRBJ2-5 | NA | TRBV3-1 | CASSQDAGGRKTQYF
TRBJ1-5 | NA | TRBV24-1 | CATSAYSNQPQHF
TRBJ2-7 | NA | TRBV10-3 | CAIRDGVYEQYF
TRBJ2-7 | NA | TRBV6-2/TRBV6-3 | CALGDYYEQYF
TRBJ2-1 | TRBD2 | TRBV24-1 | CATTGTSGYNEQFF
TRBJ1-3 | TRBD1 | TRBV20-1 | CSALDRGNTIYF